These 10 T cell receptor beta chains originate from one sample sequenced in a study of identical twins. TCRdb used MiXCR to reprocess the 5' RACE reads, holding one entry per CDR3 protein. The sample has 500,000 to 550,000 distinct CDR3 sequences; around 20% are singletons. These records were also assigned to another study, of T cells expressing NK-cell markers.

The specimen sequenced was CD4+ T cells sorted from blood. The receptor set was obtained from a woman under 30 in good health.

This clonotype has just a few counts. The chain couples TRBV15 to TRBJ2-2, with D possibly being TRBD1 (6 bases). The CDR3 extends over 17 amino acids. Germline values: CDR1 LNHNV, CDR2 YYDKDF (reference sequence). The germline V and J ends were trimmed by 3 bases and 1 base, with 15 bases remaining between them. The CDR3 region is CATSRMGGTLNTGELFF. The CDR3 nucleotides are TGTGCCACCAGCAGGATGGGTGGGACACTGAACACCGGGGAGCTGTTTTTT.

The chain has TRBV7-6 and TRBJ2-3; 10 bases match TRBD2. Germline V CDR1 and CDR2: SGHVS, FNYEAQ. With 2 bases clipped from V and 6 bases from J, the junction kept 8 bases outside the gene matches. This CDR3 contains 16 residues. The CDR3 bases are TGTGCCAGCAGCTTACTAGCGGGAGCGTCGGGGGATACGCAGTATTTT. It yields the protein CASSLLAGASGDTQYF.

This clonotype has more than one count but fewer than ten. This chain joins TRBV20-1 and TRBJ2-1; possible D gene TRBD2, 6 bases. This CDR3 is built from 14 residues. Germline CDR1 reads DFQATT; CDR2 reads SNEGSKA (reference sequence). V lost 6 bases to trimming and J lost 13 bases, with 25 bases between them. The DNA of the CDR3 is TGCAGTGCCCTCCCGGGCGGTGCGGGACGGCATCAGTTCTTC. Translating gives CSALPGGAGRHQFF.

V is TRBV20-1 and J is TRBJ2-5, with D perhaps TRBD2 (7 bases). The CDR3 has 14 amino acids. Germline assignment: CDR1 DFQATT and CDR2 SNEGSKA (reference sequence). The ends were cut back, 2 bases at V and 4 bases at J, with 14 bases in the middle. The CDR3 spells CSARPPGGAETQYF. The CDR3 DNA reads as TGCAGTGCTAGACCCCCGGGGGGCGCAGAGACCCAGTACTTC.

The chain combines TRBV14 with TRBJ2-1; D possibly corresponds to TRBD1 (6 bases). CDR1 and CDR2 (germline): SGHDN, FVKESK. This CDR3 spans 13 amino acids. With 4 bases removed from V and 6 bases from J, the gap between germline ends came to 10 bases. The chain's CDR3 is CASSRDRTNEQFF. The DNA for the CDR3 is TGTGCCAGCAGCCGCGACAGGACCAATGAGCAGTTCTTC. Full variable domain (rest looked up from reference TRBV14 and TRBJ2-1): EAGVTQFPSHSVIEKGQTVTLRCDPISGHDNLYWYRRVMGKEIKFLLHFVKESKQDESGMPNNRFLAERTGGTYSTLKVQPAELEDSGVYFCASSRDRTNEQFFGPGTRLTVL.

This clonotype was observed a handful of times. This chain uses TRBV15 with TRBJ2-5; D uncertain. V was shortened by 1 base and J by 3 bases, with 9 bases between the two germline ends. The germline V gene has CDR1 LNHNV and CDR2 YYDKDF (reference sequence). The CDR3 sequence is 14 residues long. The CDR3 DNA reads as TGTGCCACCAGCAGAGCTGACATTAAAGAGACCCAGTACTTC. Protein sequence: CATSRADIKETQYF.

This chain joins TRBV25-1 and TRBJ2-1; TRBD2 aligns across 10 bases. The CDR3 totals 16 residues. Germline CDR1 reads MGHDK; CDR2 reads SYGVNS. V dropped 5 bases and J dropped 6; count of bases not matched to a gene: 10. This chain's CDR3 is CASSKPSGRASNEQFF. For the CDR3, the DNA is TGTGCCAGCAGTAAACCGAGCGGGAGGGCGAGCAATGAGCAGTTCTTC.

CDR3 nucleotide sequence: TGTGCCAGCTGCGGAACGGGACAGGGCCTTCGAACTAATGAAAAACTGTTTTTT. Its translation is CASCGTGQGLRTNEKLFF. The rearrangement links TRBV6-1 to TRBJ1-4, with TRBD1 identical over 9 bases. The CDR3 is 18 amino acids. The junction had 14 bases not matched to a gene; V was cut back by 8 bases and J by 1 base. Germline V CDR1 and CDR2: MNHNS, SASEGT.

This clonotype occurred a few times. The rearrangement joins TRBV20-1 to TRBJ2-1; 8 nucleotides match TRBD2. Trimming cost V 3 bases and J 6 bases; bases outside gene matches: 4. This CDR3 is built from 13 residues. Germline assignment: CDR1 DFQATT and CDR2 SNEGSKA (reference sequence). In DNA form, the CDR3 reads TGCAGTGCTAGCGGGGGGGCCCGCAATGAGCAGTTCTTC. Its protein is CSASGGARNEQFF.

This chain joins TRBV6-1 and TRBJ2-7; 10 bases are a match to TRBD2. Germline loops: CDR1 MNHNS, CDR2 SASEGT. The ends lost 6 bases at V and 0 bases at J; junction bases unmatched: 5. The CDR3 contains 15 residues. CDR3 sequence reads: CASRASGGVSYEQYF. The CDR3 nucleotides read TGTGCCAGCAGGGCTAGCGGGGGAGTCTCCTACGAGCAGTACTTC.